This TCR beta chain comes out of a study of T cell clonality in common variable immunodeficiency. Notes on the study in general: Compared with healthy controls, CVID subjects showed increased TCRbeta clonality, mostly in about a third. Compared with controls, CVID subjects had fewer shared TCRbeta clones.

This clone has at least ten counts. What it recognizes is unknown. The read ends 3 residues early relative to the CDR3; the germline J gene fills the gap. Germline V CDR1 and CDR2: MRHNA, SNTAGT. The V and J ends lost 4 bases and 7 bases respectively, with 17 bases between them. The CDR3 is made up of 15 amino acids. Sequencing input was equivalent genomic DNA from CVID and controls. Clones were sequenced by immunoSEQ multiplex PCR, and TCRdb holds only the in-frame ones, with some missing. The profile covers approximately 30,000 clones, none occurring a single time. Source material: peripheral blood mononuclear cells. V gene TRBV6-4 combines with J gene TRBJ2-1; no definite D call. The sequence was collected from a person between 18 and 75 years old in good health. CDR3: CASSVSPNLENEQFF. The covered CDR3 bases are TGTGCCAGCAGTGTCTCCCCTAATCTTGAAAATGAG.